This T cell receptor beta chain was retrieved from a study of OX40 agonist ivuxolimab in advanced cancers. Notes on the study in general: With doses of 0.1 to 3.0 mg/kg, CD4+ and CD8+ blood T cells had undergone clonal expansion by week 6.

V shed 6 bases and J shed 0 bases, with 5 bases lying between them. The CDR3 sequence is 12 residues long. The germline gives CDR1 MNHEY, CDR2 SVGAGI. A note on this clone: As yet, its antigen is unknown.

The method was immunoSEQ multiplex PCR; TCRdb's version includes in-frame clones alone and lacks a portion of them. The sample lists 60,000 or so clones; 75% to 90% were seen once. This chain uses TRBV6-5 with TRBJ1-1; D ambiguous. The clonotype originates from an adult with an advanced solid tumor such as melanoma, head and neck, liver or kidney cancer. The sequences come from CD4+ or CD8+ T cells sorted from blood, collected in a trial of the OX40 agonist ivuxolimab. The DNA of the CDR3 is TGTGCCAGCAGGGCAATGAACACTGAAGCTTTCTTT. As protein: CASRAMNTEAFF.